Following are 3 T cell receptor beta chains from one sample sequenced in a study of T cells in Graves' hyperthyroidism and ophthalmopathy. It was RNA transcripts that yielded the amplified TCR beta CDR3 regions. When the TCR CDR3 underwent first-round RT-PCR, the HTBI primer set was used. Via MiXCR, TCRdb re-called the multiplex PCR reads, giving one row per CDR3 protein. The sample includes around 380,000 distinct CDR3 sequences, approximately 13% seen only once; the top ten take roughly 20%. The sample was blood. The receptors here all came from a man aged 30 to 45 with Graves' hyperthyroidism that later progressed to Graves' ophthalmopathy.

This clonotype has more than one count but fewer than ten. CDR3 sequence (DNA): TGTGCCAGCAGCTTAGCGCGGAACAGGGTAACAGATACGCAGTATTTT. Translated, it gives CASSLARNRVTDTQYF. This chain links TRBV7-8 with TRBJ2-3; a weak D match, TRBD1 (6 bases). The CDR3 consists of 16 residues. The V gene lost 0 bases and the J gene lost 3 bases, with 13 bases spanning the gap. Germline CDR1 is SGHVS and CDR2 is FQNEAQ.

V usage is TRBV15 and J usage is TRBJ1-1; a possible D gene is TRBD1 (5 bases). The CDR3 is made up of 14 amino acids. Trimming cost V 3 bases and J 2 bases, with 10 bases left between them. Germline V gene lookup returns CDR1 LNHNV and CDR2 YYDKDF (reference sequence). The CDR3 reads CATSRGRINTEAFF. The CDR3 coding sequence is TGTGCCACCAGCAGGGGACGGATAAACACTGAAGCTTTCTTT.

This clonotype was seen at least ten times. The chain uses TRBV5-1 and TRBJ2-1; D ambiguous. Germline lookup yields CDR1 SGHRS and CDR2 YFSETQ. The CDR3 is made up of 13 amino acids. V was cut by 1 base and J by 5 bases, with 7 bases left in between. CDR3: CASSLSYNNEQFF. For the CDR3, the DNA is TGCGCCAGCAGCTTGTCCTACAACAATGAGCAGTTCTTC. The variable domain in full, completed from reference TRBV5-1 and TRBJ2-1, reads KAGVTQTPRYLIKTRGQQVTLSCSPISGHRSVSWYQQTPGQGLQFLFEYFSETQRNKGNFPGRFSGRQFSNSRSEMNVSTLELGDSALYLCASSLSYNNEQFFGPGTRLTVL.